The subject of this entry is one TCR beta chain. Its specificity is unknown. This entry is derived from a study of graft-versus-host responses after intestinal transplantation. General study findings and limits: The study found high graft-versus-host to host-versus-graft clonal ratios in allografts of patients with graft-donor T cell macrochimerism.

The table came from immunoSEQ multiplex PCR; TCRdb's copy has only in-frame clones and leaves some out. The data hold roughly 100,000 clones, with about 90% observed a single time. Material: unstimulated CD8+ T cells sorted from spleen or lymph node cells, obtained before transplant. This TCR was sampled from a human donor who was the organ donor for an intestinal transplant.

CDR3 sequence (DNA): TGTGCCAGCAGCGGGAGGGTTACTAGCACAGATACGCAGTATTTT. Translating gives CASSGRVTSTDTQYF. This chain uses TRBV2 with TRBJ2-3; 8 bases are a match to TRBD2. CDR3 length: 15 residues. After removal of 6 bases from V and 0 bases from J, the junction contained 5 bases not matched to a gene. CDR1 SNHLY and CDR2 FYNNEI come from the germline V gene.